This entry concerns a single TCR beta chain. The sample belongs to a study of blood T cell repertoires in COVID-19. Overall study: T cells, B-cell-depleted T cells, or PBMCs supplied cDNA or gDNA.

Per the authors' pipeline: Quantification of nucleated cells was approximated via reference gene primer amplification. Generated by immunoSEQ multiplex PCR, the TCRdb table keeps only in-frame clones and is missing some. V and J calls and clone size are copied from that table; D and trimming were computed from the DNA. The data contain about 220,000 clones, approximately 80% of them seen just once; the ten biggest clones take up about 1.3%. Everyone who took part was 18 to 89 years old, and they came from about 25 US areas. Grouping used clinical history reported by participants in a survey and questionnaire. V shed 2 bases and J shed 7 bases, with 6 bases lying between them. Germline V lookup: CDR1 MNHEY, CDR2 SVGEGT. CDR3 length: 11 amino acids.

This rearrangement joins TRBV6-2 or TRBV6-3 to TRBJ2-7, with no clear D. Material: PBMCs or T cells enriched from blood (not recorded which). The origin of this receptor is a woman aged 35 to 49 with acute COVID-19. In DNA form, the CDR3 reads TGTGCCAGCAGTTACAGCAGGGAGCAGTACTTC. This sequence encodes CASSYSREQYF.